This T cell receptor beta chain was identified during a study of blood T cell repertoires in COVID-19. Study details: Spain, Italy and the United States supplied samples that represented acute and convalescent COVID-19. In each case, the material was cDNA or gDNA derived from T cells, B-cell-depleted T cells, or PBMCs.

Original methodology: How many nucleated cells were present was estimated from reference gene primer amplification. The assay was immunoSEQ multiplex PCR, and TCRdb's table has in-frame clones only and misses some. The V and J calls and the clone size are those of that table, but D and trimming were determined from the DNA. The sample lists more than 25,000 clones, approximately 92% seen once, with around 48% in the top ten. From germline, CDR1 is MRHNA and CDR2 SNTAGT. V shed 3 bases and J shed 1 base, with 6 bases lying between them. The CDR3 covers 13 residues. This clone was recorded once. This TCR was recovered from a human donor with acute or convalescent COVID-19. The donor label of this sample is uncertain. Sequences were obtained from peripheral blood. The J gene is TRBJ1-1, the V gene TRBV6-4; the D is unclear. CDR3 coding DNA: TGTGCCAGCAGTGAATCGGGGAACACTGAAGCTTTCTTT. This sequence encodes CASSESGNTEAFF.